This TCR beta chain was sequenced for a study of CD8 T cell repertoires and HIV-1 epitope variants (dated by TCRdb to about 2020). About the investigation overall: In separate culture wells, T cells were stimulated with each of twenty-five peptides that represented autologous and known Gag and Nef epitope variants. Control conditions included a CMV, EBV and flu peptide pool, the Ebola AY9 epitope as negative control, and a no-peptide well. T cells were enriched using the EasySep Human T Cell Enrichment Kit and were co-cultured with equal numbers of autologous T cell-negative cells serving as antigen-presenting cells. Running each culture condition in triplicate, except for one peptide done in duplicate, gave a total of roughly 76 T cell cultures. Cultures were maintained for about ten days in IMDM with gentamicin, and half-media changes adding IL-2, IL-7 and IL-15 were performed on days 3 and 7. An aliquot of 1M T cells was set aside as an uncultured baseline condition, separate from the approximately 91 T cell cultures. The epitopes tested were three Gag epitope families plus Nef HW9 and YT9.

The EasySep Human CD8+ T Cell Enrichment Kit was used on day 10 to isolate CD8+ T cells from every culture. Sequencing of TCR beta CDR3 regions was done on the immunoSEQ platform at survey depth. The QIAamp DNA micro kit was used to extract genomic DNA from every cultured and uncultured CD8+ T cell population. Concerning the study's data processing: Samples with fewer than 5,000 productive reads were excluded, resulting in the removal of 5 of the 75 HIV peptide-stimulated cultures. A MANAFEST web app trimmed sequences to CDR3 and removed nonproductive sequences, CDR3s under 5 amino acids, and those not starting C or ending F/W. To count as antigen-specific, a clonotype had to be expanded in at least 2 of 3 replicates compared with the no-peptide control at FDR 0.01, and only within one epitope family. A frequency at least fivefold higher than in wells stimulated with peptides from other epitope families was additionally required for specific clonotypes. TCRdb retrieved this table from immuneACCESS and kept in-frame rearrangements only. Not all clones are present; in checked studies, unresolved V genes account for under half, and no reason is known for the remainder. V, J and clone size are those of that table, while D and trimming were read from the DNA. The sample profile shows about 4,000 clones; approximately 65% of them were found once. The ten largest clones capture approximately 40% of the sample.

This clone appeared a few times. Which antigen it targets is not known. Per-base qualities were not stored, and no clone one base away is much larger. Here is what the overall study found, with its caveats: The assay identified only TCR beta chains and indicated proliferation in response to antigen, without indicating T cell function or cytokine profile. Under ten antigen-specific TCR beta clonotypes were identified, and six of them appeared cross-reactive for autologous or known escape epitope variants. Roughly five clonotypes recognized the Nef KF9 family and one clonotype recognized the HW9 family, while no responses to the TAALDMSHF plasma variant were seen.

V is pared back by 10 bases and J by 1 base, with 16 bases lying between the germline termini. The germline V gene yields ENHRY for CDR1 and SYGVKD for CDR2. Counted from cysteine to phenylalanine, this CDR3 has 14 amino acids. This entry keeps only the CDR3 DNA: 42 bases, framed from base 1. The TCR comes from a male donor with HIV. Recombination linked TRBV10-3 to TRBJ1-1, with a weak D call of TRBD1 (5 bases match). Sequencing was performed on cultured CD8+ T cells derived from PBMCs. The bases read TGTGCCACCGCGTTGGCCGGGGGGAACACTGAAGCTTTCTTT. This encodes CATALAGGNTEAFF.